These 16 T cell receptor beta chains share one sample of origin, sequenced in a study of T cell repertoires in cytomegalovirus infection (dated by TCRdb to about 2019). The instrument was an Illumina HiSeq 1500. TCRdb trimmed the raw reads at Q25, called clones with MiXCR and kept productive beta chains. Each entry merges the rows of one CDR3 protein and shows their most common DNA and genes. Counted in this sample were 150,000 to 200,000 distinct CDR3 sequences; roughly an eighth of them appeared once. Approximately 30% of the sample lies in the top ten. Sequenced: PBMCs. The receptors stem from a human donor in good health (CMV status not recorded). Some clones in this sample may be carry-over from other donors' samples.

The chain employs TRBV7-9 and TRBJ2-1; the D gene is possibly TRBD2 (6 bases). Trimming took 1 base from V and 2 from J, leaving 12 bases between them. This CDR3 is 16 amino acids long. Per the germline V gene, CDR1 is SEHNR and CDR2 is FQNEAQ (reference sequence). The CDR3 here is CASSLGGGDPYNEQFF. CDR3 DNA: TGTGCCAGCAGCTTAGGCGGCGGGGACCCCTACAATGAGCAGTTCTTC.

This clonotype was observed at least ten times. This CDR3 is CASSLRSGAPNTEAFF. CDR3 coding DNA: TGTGCCAGCAGCTTGAGGTCAGGGGCCCCGAACACTGAAGCTTTCTTT. The V and J genes are TRBV7-2 and TRBJ1-1; D possibly corresponds to TRBD1 (6 bases). Trimming took 3 bases from V and 1 from J, leaving 15 bases between them. Germline-derived CDR1 and CDR2 are SGHTA and FQGNSA. The CDR3 totals 16 residues.

This clonotype came up many times. CDR3 residues: CASSFQQGTGELFF. DNA for the CDR3: TGTGCCAGCAGCTTCCAACAGGGGACCGGGGAGCTGTTTTTT. This chain connects TRBV7-2 to TRBJ2-2, with 7 bases lining up with TRBD1. Germline CDR1 and CDR2: SGHTA and FQGNSA. The V and J ends lost 3 bases and 5 bases, in that order; junction bases with no gene match: 3. The CDR3 covers 14 residues.

This clonotype was counted many times. The CDR3 spells CASSLGTGATEQYF. CDR3 nucleotides: TGTGCCAGCAGCCTGGGGACAGGGGCGACCGAGCAGTACTTC. V gene TRBV7-8 combines with J gene TRBJ2-7, with 10 nucleotides matching TRBD1. CDR1 SGHVS and CDR2 FQNEAQ come from the germline V gene. V lost 5 bases to trimming and J lost 6 bases; unmatched junction nucleotides: 7. The CDR3 is 14 residues long.

This chain connects TRBV11-2 to TRBJ2-5, with D uncertain. Per the germline V gene, CDR1 is SGHAT and CDR2 is FQNNGV. This CDR3 spans 12 amino acids. Trimming removed 5 bases from V and 4 bases from J, with 8 bases in between. CDR3: CASSPKRETQYF. The CDR3, as DNA: TGTGCCAGCAGCCCTAAACGAGAGACCCAGTACTTC.

The sample holds many counts of this clonotype. The chain uses TRBV5-6 and TRBJ1-1; D is unresolved. This CDR3 has 11 residues. V dropped 2 bases and J dropped 6 bases, with 5 bases sitting between them. The germline gives CDR1 SGHDT, CDR2 YYEEEE. CDR3 loop: CASSFGPEAFF. Written as DNA, the CDR3 is TGTGCCAGCAGCTTCGGCCCTGAAGCTTTCTTT.

This clonotype has at least ten counts. This chain uses TRBV7-9 with TRBJ2-1, with 9 bases identical to TRBD1. In germline, CDR1 is SEHNR, CDR2 FQNEAQ (reference sequence). CDR3 length: 15 amino acids. The ends lost 5 bases at V and 6 bases at J; junction bases unmatched: 8. The CDR3 region is CASSTYRGRSNEQFF. DNA for the CDR3: TGTGCCAGCAGCACCTACAGGGGGCGGAGCAATGAGCAGTTCTTC.

This clonotype has a handful of counts. The chain recombines TRBV11-2 with TRBJ2-1; tentatively, D is TRBD1 (5 bases). Germline V gene lookup returns CDR1 SGHAT and CDR2 FQNNGV. The length of the CDR3 is 17 residues. Trimming took 0 bases from V and 0 from J, leaving 12 bases between them. CDR3 amino acids: CASSLEGRTTSYNEQFF. Here the CDR3 DNA reads TGTGCCAGCAGCTTAGAAGGCCGGACAACCTCCTACAATGAGCAGTTCTTC.

This clonotype appeared a few times. The rearrangement joins TRBV18 to TRBJ2-2, with TRBD1 as a possible D gene (6 bases). The CDR3 is made up of 15 amino acids. Per the germline V gene, CDR1 is KGHSH and CDR2 is LQKENI. Trimming pared 4 bases from V and 7 bases from J, leaving 16 bases between. The CDR3 region is CASSRSATGIGELFF. For the CDR3, the DNA is TGTGCCAGCTCACGTTCGGCAACAGGGATCGGGGAGCTGTTTTTT.

This clonotype showed up just a few times. This sequence joins TRBV18 and TRBJ1-3, with D possibly TRBD1 on 5 matching bases. V was pared by 2 bases and J by 8 bases, with 10 bases between. CDR1 and CDR2 (germline): KGHSH, LQKENI. This CDR3 contains 13 residues. CDR3 region: CASSPKDKHTIYF. The CDR3 DNA reads as TGTGCCAGCTCACCAAAGGACAAGCACACCATATATTTT. Variable domain in full (rest from reference TRBV18 and TRBJ1-3): NAGVMQNPRHLVRRRGQEARLRCSPMKGHSHVYWYRQLPEEGLKFMVYLQKENIIDESGMPKERFSAEFPKEGPSILRIQQVVRGDSAAYFCASSPKDKHTIYFGEGSWLTVV.

The sample holds many counts of this clonotype. The genes are TRBV7-2 and TRBJ1-5; D remains unclear. The CDR3 extends over 14 amino acids. Looked up from germline, CDR1 is SGHTA and CDR2 is FQGNSA. Trimming took 5 bases from V and 6 from J, leaving 14 bases between them. CDR3 in amino acids: CASSPRHGSQPQHF. DNA for the CDR3: TGTGCCAGCAGCCCCCGTCATGGATCTCAGCCCCAGCATTTT.

This clonotype turned up a few times. This rearrangement joins TRBV10-1 to TRBJ2-3; D tentatively fits TRBD1 or TRBD2 (6 bases each). Germline V gives CDR1 WNHNN, CDR2 SYGVQD (reference sequence). This CDR3 region has 14 residues. Trimming cost V 5 bases and J 9 bases, with 18 bases left between them. DNA of the CDR3: TGCGCCAGCAGTACCGAGGGGGGCCGGTCCACGCAGTATTTT. Translated, it gives CASSTEGGRSTQYF.

The chain employs TRBV2 and TRBJ1-5, with 9 bases fitting TRBD1. The V gene end was trimmed by 4 bases and the J gene end by 0 bases; junction bases not matched to a gene: 7. Germline assignment: CDR1 SNHLY and CDR2 FYNNEI. The CDR3 spans 17 residues. CDR3 in amino acids: CASSAGTGLYSNQPQHF. CDR3 DNA sequence: TGTGCCAGCAGTGCCGGGACAGGGCTTTATAGCAATCAGCCCCAGCATTTT.

Many counts were recorded for this clonotype. V usage is TRBV7-8 and J usage is TRBJ2-7; TRBD2 matches 7 bases. Germline values: CDR1 SGHVS, CDR2 FQNEAQ. The CDR3 runs to 14 residues. V lost 7 bases, J lost 0 bases, and 6 bases stayed unmatched. CDR3 DNA sequence: TGTGCCAGCAAAATCTTAGCGGGCTCCTACGAGCAGTACTTC. Translating gives CASKILAGSYEQYF. The full variable domain, rest sourced from reference TRBV7-8 and TRBJ2-7, is GAGVSQSPRYKVAKRGQDVALRCDPISGHVSLFWYQQALGQGPEFLTYFQNEAQLDKSGLPSDRFFAERPEGSVSTLKIQRTQQEDSAVYLCASKILAGSYEQYFGPGTRLTVT.

This clonotype was observed at least ten times. V usage is TRBV12-3 or TRBV12-4 and J usage is TRBJ2-5; D uncertain. The CDR3 sequence is 12 residues long. V gave up 6 bases and J gave up 5 bases, with 10 bases separating them. DNA for the CDR3: TGTGCCAGCAGCCCCTTCGGGGAGACCCAGTACTTC. This encodes CASSPFGETQYF.

This clonotype appeared a few times. This chain joins TRBV29-1 and TRBJ2-7; D tentatively fits TRBD1 or TRBD2 (5 bases each). Trimming shortened V by 2 bases and J by 3 bases, and 14 bases separated the two germline ends. CDR3 length: 14 residues. Germline V gene lookup returns CDR1 SQVTM and CDR2 ANQGSEA. The DNA of the CDR3 is TGCAGCGTTGAAAATCGGGGACCGAACTACGAGCAGTACTTC. It translates to CSVENRGPNYEQYF.